The T cell receptor (beta chain) described here comes from a study of blood T cells in healthy people across ages. The use of a sample-barcoded 5' primer and a J-beta primer mix characterized a second PCR of about 7 to 12 cycles. A tag from a template-switch adaptor with 12 random nucleotides marked each cDNA molecule. TCRdb ran MiXCR on the 5' RACE reads and lists one entry per CDR3 protein. The sample yields 1.5 million to 1.9 million distinct CDR3 sequences, approximately 39% seen once. Each sample used at least 7 million PBMCs. Total RNA was isolated from each sample in quantities of at least 6 micrograms. Study-wide findings and caveats: Reliance upon unsorted PBMCs precluded definitive naive versus antigen-experienced comparison.

Regarding this clonotype: Its specificity is not known.

V was pared by 0 bases and J by 6 bases, with 9 bases between. Germline lookup yields CDR1 LGHNA and CDR2 YSLEER. The CDR3 has 14 amino acids. Sequencing was done on a sample of blood. V usage is TRBV4-3 and J usage is TRBJ2-1; D not certain. The sequence derives from a woman aged 18-30 years in good health. CDR3 bases: TGCGCCAGCAGCCAAGACCCTCTCTCCAATGAGCAGTTCTTC. The encoded protein is CASSQDPLSNEQFF.